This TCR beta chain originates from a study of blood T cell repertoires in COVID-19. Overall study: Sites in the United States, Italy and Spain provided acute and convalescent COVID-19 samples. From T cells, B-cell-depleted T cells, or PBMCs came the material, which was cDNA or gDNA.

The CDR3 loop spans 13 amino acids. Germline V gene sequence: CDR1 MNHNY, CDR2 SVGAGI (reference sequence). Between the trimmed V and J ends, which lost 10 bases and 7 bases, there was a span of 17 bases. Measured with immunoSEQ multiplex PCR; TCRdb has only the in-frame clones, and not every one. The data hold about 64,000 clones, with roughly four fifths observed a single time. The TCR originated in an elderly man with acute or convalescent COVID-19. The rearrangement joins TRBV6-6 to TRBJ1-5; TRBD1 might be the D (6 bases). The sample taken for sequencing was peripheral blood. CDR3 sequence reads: CATKGGAGQPQHF. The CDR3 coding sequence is TGTGCCACTAAGGGGGGGGCCGGGCAGCCCCAGCATTTT.